The text below deals with one T cell receptor (beta chain). Treatment: over 15 received Ad26.COV2.S at low or high dose, single or two shots; 5 received placebo; per-sample allocation not given. At day 63 after the first vaccine or placebo injection, samples were drawn. An Ad26 vector expressing Wuhan-strain SARS-CoV-2 spike served as the vaccine. The data were produced by immunoSEQ multiplex PCR, yet TCRdb's version contains in-frame clones alone and is incomplete. The table lists some 240,000 clones, around nine tenths of them singletons. V was pared by 6 bases and J by 0 bases, with 15 bases between. This CDR3 comprises 15 residues. Looked up from germline, CDR1 is KGHSH and CDR2 is LQKENI. The data were taken from a study of Ad26.COV2.S vaccination and SARS-CoV-2 variants. The wider study: Each vaccinee took Ad26.COV2.S intramuscularly, once or twice 56 days apart.

The source is a person between 18 and 59 years old who received the Ad26.COV2.S COVID-19 vaccine or a placebo. This chain joins TRBV18 and TRBJ2-7, with D possibly TRBD1 on 5 matching bases. Sequenced here: peripheral blood, sampled in a trial of Ad26.COV2.S vaccine versus placebo. CDR3 nucleotide sequence: TGTGCCAGCTCTCTCGACAGATTGAGCTCCTACGAGCAGTACTTC. It is translated as CASSLDRLSSYEQYF.